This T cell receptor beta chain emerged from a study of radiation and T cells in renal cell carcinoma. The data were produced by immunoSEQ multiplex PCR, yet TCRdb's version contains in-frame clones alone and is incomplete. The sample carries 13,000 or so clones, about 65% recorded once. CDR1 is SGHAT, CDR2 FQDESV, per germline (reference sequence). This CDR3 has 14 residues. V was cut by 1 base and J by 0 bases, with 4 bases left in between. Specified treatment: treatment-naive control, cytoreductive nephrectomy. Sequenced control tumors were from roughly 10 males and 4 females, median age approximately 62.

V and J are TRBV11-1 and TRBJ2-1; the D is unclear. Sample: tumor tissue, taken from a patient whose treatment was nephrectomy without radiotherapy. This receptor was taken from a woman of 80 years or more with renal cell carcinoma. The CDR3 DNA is TGTGCCAGCAGCTTAGGGGGCTCCTACAATGAGCAGTTCTTC. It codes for CASSLGGSYNEQFF.